This T cell receptor (beta chain) is drawn from a study of blood T cell repertoires in COVID-19. Study-wide background: The samples span acute and convalescent COVID-19 from the United States, Italy and Spain. PBMCs, B-cell-depleted T cells, or T cells provided the cDNA or gDNA that made up the material.

Here immunoSEQ multiplex PCR was the method, and the copy in TCRdb shows in-frame clones only, minus some. The top ten hold 3% to 4% of the sample, which has 200,000 to 250,000 clones, under 90% seen once. V lost 6 bases and J 0 bases, leaving 14 bases between the germline ends. The CDR3 has 15 amino acids. Germline assignment: CDR1 MDHEN and CDR2 SYDVKM. The chain uses TRBV28 and TRBJ1-2; D unresolved. This sequence was found in a woman of 80 years or more with acute or convalescent COVID-19. Source material: peripheral blood. This CDR3 reads CASRHGLLANYGYTF. The CDR3 nucleotides read TGTGCCAGCAGACACGGACTTTTAGCTAACTATGGCTACACCTTC.